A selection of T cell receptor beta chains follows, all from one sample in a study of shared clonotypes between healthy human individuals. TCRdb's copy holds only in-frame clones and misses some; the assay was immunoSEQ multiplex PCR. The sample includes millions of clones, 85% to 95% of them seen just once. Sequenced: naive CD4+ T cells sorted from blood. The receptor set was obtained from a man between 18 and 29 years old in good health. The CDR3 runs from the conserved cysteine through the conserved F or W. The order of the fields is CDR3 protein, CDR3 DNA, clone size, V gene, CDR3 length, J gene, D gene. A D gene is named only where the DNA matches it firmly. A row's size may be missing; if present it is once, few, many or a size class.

cdr3_aa: CASSLEGRSNGYTF
cdr3_nt: TGTGCCAGCAGCTTAGAGGGCAGGAGTAATGGCTACACCTTC
clone_size: .
v_call: TRBV11-2
cdr3_length: 14
j_call: TRBJ1-2
d_call: .

cdr3_aa: CASSPGLAADTQYF
cdr3_nt: TGCGCCAGCAGCCCAGGACTAGCGGCAGATACGCAGTATTTT
clone_size: .
v_call: TRBV5-1
cdr3_length: 14
j_call: TRBJ2-3
d_call: TRBD2

cdr3_aa: CSARKDEQFF
cdr3_nt: TGCAGTGCTAGAAAAGATGAGCAGTTCTTC
clone_size: many
v_call: TRBV20-1
cdr3_length: 10
j_call: TRBJ2-1
d_call: .

cdr3_aa: CASSSPTSSPCYEQYF
cdr3_nt: TGTGCCAGCAGCAGCCCCACATCCTCACCTTGCTACGAGCAGTACTTC
clone_size: once
v_call: TRBV21-1
cdr3_length: 16
j_call: TRBJ2-7
d_call: .

cdr3_aa: CASSIGSGGYNEQFF
cdr3_nt: TGTGCCAGTAGTATAGGAAGCGGGGGGTACAATGAGCAGTTCTTC
clone_size: .
v_call: TRBV19
cdr3_length: 15
j_call: TRBJ2-1
d_call: TRBD2

cdr3_aa: CASSSGSYGYTF
cdr3_nt: TGTGCCAGCAGCTCAGGATCCTATGGCTACACCTTC
clone_size: .
v_call: TRBV5-6
cdr3_length: 12
j_call: TRBJ1-2
d_call: .

cdr3_aa: CASSEYRNTEAFF
cdr3_nt: TGCGCCAGCAGTGAGTACAGGAACACTGAAGCTTTCTTT
clone_size: .
v_call: TRBV10-1
cdr3_length: 13
j_call: TRBJ1-1
d_call: .

cdr3_aa: CSARAGTQGFF
cdr3_nt: TGCAGTGCTAGAGCCGGGACCCAGGGGTTCTTC
clone_size: .
v_call: TRBV20-1
cdr3_length: 11
j_call: TRBJ2-1
d_call: .

cdr3_aa: CASSQEPGSSYEQYF
cdr3_nt: TGCGCCAGCAGCCAAGAACCCGGAAGCTCCTACGAGCAGTACTTC
clone_size: once
v_call: TRBV4-3
cdr3_length: 15
j_call: TRBJ2-7
d_call: .

cdr3_aa: CASSLRTYEQYF
cdr3_nt: TGTGCCAGCAGTCTCCGGACCTACGAGCAGTACTTC
clone_size: .
v_call: TRBV28
cdr3_length: 12
j_call: TRBJ2-7
d_call: .

cdr3_aa: CASGPAPHTHTQYF
cdr3_nt: TGTGCCAGCGGCCCTGCACCGCACACGCATACGCAGTATTTT
clone_size: .
v_call: TRBV2
cdr3_length: 14
j_call: TRBJ2-3
d_call: .

cdr3_aa: CASSERTGSTDTQYF
cdr3_nt: TGTGCCAGCAGTGAAAGGACAGGTAGCACAGATACGCAGTATTTT
clone_size: .
v_call: TRBV6-1
cdr3_length: 15
j_call: TRBJ2-3
d_call: TRBD1

cdr3_aa: CASSQDSGQPQHF
cdr3_nt: TGCGCCAGCAGCCAAGATAGCGGGCAGCCCCAGCATTTT
clone_size: .
v_call: TRBV4-1
cdr3_length: 13
j_call: TRBJ1-5
d_call: .

cdr3_aa: CASRYRPAVWYGYTF
cdr3_nt: TGTGCCAGTAGGTACAGGCCTGCGGTGTGGTATGGCTACACCTTC
clone_size: .
v_call: TRBV19
cdr3_length: 15
j_call: TRBJ1-2
d_call: .

cdr3_aa: CASSVMTGQRTDTQYF
cdr3_nt: TGTGCCAGCAGCGTAATGACAGGTCAACGCACAGATACGCAGTATTTT
clone_size: .
v_call: TRBV9
cdr3_length: 16
j_call: TRBJ2-3
d_call: .

cdr3_aa: CASSSTGYSPYF
cdr3_nt: TGTGCCAGCAGCTCCACAGGGTATAGTCCGTATTTT
clone_size: once
v_call: TRBV7-9
cdr3_length: 12
j_call: TRBJ2-3
d_call: .

cdr3_aa: CASSPGTGVGYTF
cdr3_nt: TGTGCCAGCAGCCCCGGGACAGGGGTCGGCTACACCTTC
clone_size: .
v_call: TRBV6-1
cdr3_length: 13
j_call: TRBJ1-2
d_call: TRBD1

cdr3_aa: CASRNSGTGVSTGELFF
cdr3_nt: TGTGCCAGCAGGAATTCCGGGACAGGGGTCTCAACCGGGGAGCTGTTTTTT
clone_size: .
v_call: TRBV28
cdr3_length: 17
j_call: TRBJ2-2
d_call: TRBD1

cdr3_aa: CASSSVGGSSYEQYF
cdr3_nt: TGTGCCAGCAGCTCGGTCGGGGGGAGCTCCTACGAGCAGTACTTC
clone_size: .
v_call: TRBV7-2
cdr3_length: 15
j_call: TRBJ2-7
d_call: TRBD2

cdr3_aa: CAIKVTGLGNEQFF
cdr3_nt: TGTGCCATCAAAGTCACAGGCCTGGGCAATGAGCAGTTCTTC
clone_size: .
v_call: TRBV2
cdr3_length: 14
j_call: TRBJ2-1
d_call: .

cdr3_aa: CASSLRLGGTSIHEQFF
cdr3_nt: TGTGCCAGTAGCCTAAGGTTAGGCGGGACTAGCATCCATGAGCAGTTCTTC
clone_size: .
v_call: TRBV19
cdr3_length: 17
j_call: TRBJ2-1
d_call: TRBD2

cdr3_aa: CAISPDRGGGEQYF
cdr3_nt: TGTGCCATCAGCCCGGACAGGGGTGGTGGGGAGCAGTACTTC
clone_size: .
v_call: TRBV10-3
cdr3_length: 14
j_call: TRBJ2-7
d_call: TRBD1

cdr3_aa: CASSFRHANEQFF
cdr3_nt: TGTGCCAGCAGTTTCCGGCACGCCAATGAGCAGTTCTTC
clone_size: .
v_call: TRBV28
cdr3_length: 13
j_call: TRBJ2-1
d_call: .

cdr3_aa: CASSLPGGHRDF
cdr3_nt: TGCGCCAGCAGCCTACCCGGGGGACATCGGGACTTC
clone_size: .
v_call: TRBV4-1
cdr3_length: 12
j_call: TRBJ2-7
d_call: .

cdr3_aa: CASSLGKAGYGYTF
cdr3_nt: TGTGCCAGCAGCTTAGGGAAGGCGGGGTATGGCTACACCTTC
clone_size: .
v_call: TRBV7-9
cdr3_length: 14
j_call: TRBJ1-2
d_call: .

cdr3_aa: CASSNTGVKQETQYF
cdr3_nt: TGTGCCAGCAGCAATACAGGGGTGAAGCAAGAGACCCAGTACTTC
clone_size: .
v_call: TRBV7-9
cdr3_length: 15
j_call: TRBJ2-5
d_call: TRBD1

cdr3_aa: CAIGSPLPGPDDYGYTF
cdr3_nt: TGTGCCATCGGATCACCCCTACCGGGACCAGACGACTATGGCTACACCTTC
clone_size: .
v_call: TRBV10-3
cdr3_length: 17
j_call: TRBJ1-2
d_call: .

cdr3_aa: CASSFRVYEQYF
cdr3_nt: TGTGCCAGCAGTTTTAGGGTCTACGAGCAGTACTTC
clone_size: .
v_call: TRBV28
cdr3_length: 12
j_call: TRBJ2-7
d_call: .

cdr3_aa: CATSRDPLASGELFF
cdr3_nt: TGTGCCACCAGCAGAGATCCCCTAGCCAGCGGGGAGCTGTTTTTT
clone_size: .
v_call: TRBV15
cdr3_length: 15
j_call: TRBJ2-2
d_call: .